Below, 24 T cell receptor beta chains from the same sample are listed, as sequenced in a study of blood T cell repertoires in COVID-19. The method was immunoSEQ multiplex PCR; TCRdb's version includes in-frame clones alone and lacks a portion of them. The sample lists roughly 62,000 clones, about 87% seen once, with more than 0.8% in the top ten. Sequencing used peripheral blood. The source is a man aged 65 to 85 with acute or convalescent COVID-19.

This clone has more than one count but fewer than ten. The CDR3 bases are TGTGCCAGCAGTTACGGGACTACCACAGATACGCAGTATTTT. It yields the protein CASSYGTTTDTQYF. The chain combines TRBV6-2 or TRBV6-3 with TRBJ2-3, with TRBD2 identical over 7 bases. This CDR3 is 14 amino acids long. V was pared by 2 bases and J by 2 bases, with 1 base of the junction left unmatched. Germline lookup yields CDR1 MNHEY and CDR2 SVGEGT.

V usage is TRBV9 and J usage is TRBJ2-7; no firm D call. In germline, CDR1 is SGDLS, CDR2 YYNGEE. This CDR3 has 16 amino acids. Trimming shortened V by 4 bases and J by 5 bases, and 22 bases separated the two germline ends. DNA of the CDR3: TGTGCCAGCAGCCCCTCCGCAGGAATCTCCAACAACGAGCAGTACTTC. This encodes CASSPSAGISNNEQYF.

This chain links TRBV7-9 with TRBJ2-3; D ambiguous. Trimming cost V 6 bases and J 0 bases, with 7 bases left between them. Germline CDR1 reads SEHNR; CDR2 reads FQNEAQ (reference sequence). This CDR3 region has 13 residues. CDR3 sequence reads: CASRMESTDTQYF. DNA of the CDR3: TGTGCCAGCAGAATGGAGAGCACAGATACGCAGTATTTT.

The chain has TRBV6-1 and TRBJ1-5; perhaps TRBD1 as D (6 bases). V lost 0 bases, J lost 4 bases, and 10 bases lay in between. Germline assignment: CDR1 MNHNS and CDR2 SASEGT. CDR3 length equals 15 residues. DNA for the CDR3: TGTGCCAGCAGTGAAGCGGCAGGGGCAAATCAGCCCCAGCATTTT. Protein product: CASSEAAGANQPQHF.

CDR3 sequence reads: CASSLARELYNSPLHF. The CDR3 DNA is TGTGCCAGCAGCTTGGCCCGGGAGCTCTATAATTCACCCCTCCACTTT. This sequence joins TRBV5-6 and TRBJ1-6; D remains ambiguous. With 0 bases removed from V and 3 bases from J, the gap between germline ends came to 10 bases. The CDR3 covers 16 residues. Germline CDR1 SGHDT, CDR2 YYEEEE.

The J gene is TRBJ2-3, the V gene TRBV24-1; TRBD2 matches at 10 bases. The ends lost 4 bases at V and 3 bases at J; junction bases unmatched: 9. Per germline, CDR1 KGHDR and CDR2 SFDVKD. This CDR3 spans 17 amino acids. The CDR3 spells CATSEVGWTSGTDTQYF. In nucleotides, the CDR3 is TGTGCCACCAGTGAGGTCGGCTGGACTAGCGGAACAGATACGCAGTATTTT.

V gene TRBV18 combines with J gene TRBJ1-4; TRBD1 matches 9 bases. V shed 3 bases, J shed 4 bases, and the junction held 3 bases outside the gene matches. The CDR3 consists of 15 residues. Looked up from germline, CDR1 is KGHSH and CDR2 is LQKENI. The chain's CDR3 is CASSPPGQGNEKLFF. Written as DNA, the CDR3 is TGTGCCAGCTCACCCCCGGGACAGGGTAATGAAAAACTGTTTTTT.

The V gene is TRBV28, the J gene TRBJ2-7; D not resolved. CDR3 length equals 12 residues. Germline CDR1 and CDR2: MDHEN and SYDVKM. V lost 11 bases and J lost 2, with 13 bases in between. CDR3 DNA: TGTGCCTCCCAGTTTTCCCCCTACGAGCAGTACTTC. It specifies CASQFSPYEQYF.

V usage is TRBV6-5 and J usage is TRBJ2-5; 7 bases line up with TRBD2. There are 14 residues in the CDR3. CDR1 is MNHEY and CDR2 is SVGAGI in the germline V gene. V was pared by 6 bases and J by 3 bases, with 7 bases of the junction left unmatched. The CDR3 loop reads CASSRSGIEETQYF. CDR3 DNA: TGTGCCAGCAGCCGAAGCGGGATTGAAGAGACCCAGTACTTC.

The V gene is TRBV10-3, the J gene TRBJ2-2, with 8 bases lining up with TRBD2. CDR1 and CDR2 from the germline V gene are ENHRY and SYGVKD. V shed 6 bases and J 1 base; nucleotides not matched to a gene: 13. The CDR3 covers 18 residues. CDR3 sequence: CAIRLLGLGRENTGELFF. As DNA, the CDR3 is TGTGCCATCAGGCTTCTTGGACTCGGGAGGGAGAACACCGGGGAGCTGTTTTTT.

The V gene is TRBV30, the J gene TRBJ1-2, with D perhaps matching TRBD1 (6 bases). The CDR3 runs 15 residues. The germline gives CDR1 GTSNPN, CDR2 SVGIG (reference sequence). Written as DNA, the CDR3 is TGTGCTTCTAACGGGGGGCCTTTACATCGGTATGGCTACACCTTC. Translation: CASNGGPLHRYGYTF.

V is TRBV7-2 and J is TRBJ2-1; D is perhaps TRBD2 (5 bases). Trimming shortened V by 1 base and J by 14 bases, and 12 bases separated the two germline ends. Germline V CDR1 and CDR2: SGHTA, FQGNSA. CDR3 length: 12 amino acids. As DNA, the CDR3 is TGTGCCAGCAGCTTAGGAGGGCCCCGGGAGTTCTTC. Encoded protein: CASSLGGPREFF.

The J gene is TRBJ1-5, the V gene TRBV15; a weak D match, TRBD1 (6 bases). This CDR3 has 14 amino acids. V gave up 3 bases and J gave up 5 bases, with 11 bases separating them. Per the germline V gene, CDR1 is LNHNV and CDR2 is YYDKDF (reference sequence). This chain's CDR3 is CATSREQGYQPQHF. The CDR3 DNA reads TGTGCCACCAGCAGGGAACAGGGTTATCAGCCCCAGCATTTT.

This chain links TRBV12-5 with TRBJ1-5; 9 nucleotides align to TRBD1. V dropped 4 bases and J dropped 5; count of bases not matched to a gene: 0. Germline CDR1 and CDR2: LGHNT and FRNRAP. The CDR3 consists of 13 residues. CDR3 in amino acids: CASGWDRDQPQHF. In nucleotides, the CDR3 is TGTGCTAGTGGTTGGGACAGGGATCAGCCCCAGCATTTT.

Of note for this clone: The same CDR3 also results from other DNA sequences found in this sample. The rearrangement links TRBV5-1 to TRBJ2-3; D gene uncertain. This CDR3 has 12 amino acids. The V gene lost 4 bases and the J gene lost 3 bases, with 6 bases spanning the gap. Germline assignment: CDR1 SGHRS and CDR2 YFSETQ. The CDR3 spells CASSLLTDTQYF. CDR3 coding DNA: TGCGCCAGCAGCCTCTTGACAGATACGCAGTATTTT.

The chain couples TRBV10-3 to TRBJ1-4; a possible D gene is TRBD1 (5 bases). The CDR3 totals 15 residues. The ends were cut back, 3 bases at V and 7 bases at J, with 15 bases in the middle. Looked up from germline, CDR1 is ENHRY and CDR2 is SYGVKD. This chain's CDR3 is CAISERGGDLEKLFF. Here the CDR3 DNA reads TGTGCCATCAGTGAAAGGGGAGGGGATCTTGAAAAACTGTTTTTT.

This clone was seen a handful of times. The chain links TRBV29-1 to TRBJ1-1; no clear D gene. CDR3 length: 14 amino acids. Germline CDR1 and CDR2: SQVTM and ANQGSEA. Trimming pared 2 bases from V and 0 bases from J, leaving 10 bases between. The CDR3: CSVEMVAMNTEAFF. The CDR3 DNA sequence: TGCAGCGTTGAAATGGTAGCCATGAACACTGAAGCTTTCTTT.

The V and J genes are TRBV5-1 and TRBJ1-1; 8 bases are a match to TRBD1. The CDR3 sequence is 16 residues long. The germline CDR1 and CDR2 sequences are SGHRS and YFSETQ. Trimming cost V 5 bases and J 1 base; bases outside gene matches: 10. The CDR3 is CASSRGQERKNTEAFF. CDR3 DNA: TGCGCCAGCAGTCGGGGACAGGAGCGGAAGAACACTGAAGCTTTCTTT.

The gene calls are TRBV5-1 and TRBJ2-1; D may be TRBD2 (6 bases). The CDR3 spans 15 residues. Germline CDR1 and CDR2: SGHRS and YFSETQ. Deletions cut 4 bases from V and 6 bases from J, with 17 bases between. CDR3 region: CASSPRGLGANEQFF. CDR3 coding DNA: TGCGCCAGCAGCCCGCGGGGACTTGGGGCCAATGAGCAGTTCTTC.

The CDR3 coding sequence is TGTGCCAGCTCGAGACTAGCGGGAACTAGCACAGATACGCAGTATTTT. It translates to CASSRLAGTSTDTQYF. The J gene is TRBJ2-3, the V gene TRBV18, with 11 bases that match TRBD2. The CDR3 is made up of 16 amino acids. Losses at the gene ends were 6 bases for V and 0 bases for J; bases not matched to a gene: 5. Germline V gene lookup returns CDR1 KGHSH and CDR2 LQKENI.

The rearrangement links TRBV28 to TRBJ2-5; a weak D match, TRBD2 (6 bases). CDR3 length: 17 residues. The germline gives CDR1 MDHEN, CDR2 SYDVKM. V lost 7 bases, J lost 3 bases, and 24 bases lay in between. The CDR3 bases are TGTGCCAGCACGGGCGGGGTCAAGTCCAATGGGAAAGAGACCCAGTACTTC. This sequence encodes CASTGGVKSNGKETQYF.

CDR3 DNA sequence: TGTGCCAGCAGCGCGCACTTGGGGGCGGGAGCTTCAACCGGGGAGCTGTTTTTT. The encoded protein is CASSAHLGAGASTGELFF. The J gene is TRBJ2-2, the V gene TRBV3-1 (or the pseudogene TRBV3-2); possibly TRBD2 for D (7 bases). Between the trimmed V and J ends, which lost 5 bases and 5 bases, there was a span of 24 bases. Germline V gene lookup returns CDR1 LGHDT and CDR2 YNNKEL (reference sequence). The CDR3 length is 18 residues.

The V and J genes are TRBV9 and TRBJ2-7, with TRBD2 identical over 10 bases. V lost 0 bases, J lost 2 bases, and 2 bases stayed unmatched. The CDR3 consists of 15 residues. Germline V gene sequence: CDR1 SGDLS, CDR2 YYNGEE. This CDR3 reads CASSVASGGAYEQYF. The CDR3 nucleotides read TGTGCCAGCAGCGTAGCCAGCGGGGGGGCCTACGAGCAGTACTTC.

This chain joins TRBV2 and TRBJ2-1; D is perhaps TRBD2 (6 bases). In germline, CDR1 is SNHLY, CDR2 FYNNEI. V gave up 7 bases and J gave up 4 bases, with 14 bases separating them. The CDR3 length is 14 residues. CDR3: CASTAGSSYNEQFF. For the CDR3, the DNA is TGTGCCAGCACAGCCGGGAGTAGTTACAATGAGCAGTTCTTC.